The source of this TCR beta chain is a study of beta chain features in type 1 diabetes. What was sequenced were expressed TCRB transcripts, since all of the isolated RNA had been reverse transcribed. Clones were read by immunoSEQ multiplex PCR, and TCRdb kept only the in-frame ones, dropping some. The repertoire consists of over 700,000 clones, with around a sixth occurring once and the leading ten covering 0.023%. This clone came up a few times. Its antigen remains unknown. The same CDR3 is also encoded by other DNA sequences in this sample. The germline V and J ends were trimmed by 4 bases and 2 bases, with 7 bases remaining between them. The CDR3 has 13 residues. Looked up from germline, CDR1 is SNHLY and CDR2 is FYNNEI. Study results and caveats: VDJ junctions from patients with type 1 diabetes contained fewer insertions and more deletions. Although PCR might favor shorter templates, it would do so equally in patients and controls.

Sequenced input: naive CD4+ T cells from blood. The TCR originated in a woman in her late teens or twenties in good health. V gene TRBV2 combines with J gene TRBJ2-3, with TRBD2 as a possible D gene (5 bases). The CDR3 spells CASSVRDTDTQYF. CDR3 sequence (DNA): TGTGCCAGCAGTGTGAGGGACACAGATACGCAGTATTTT.